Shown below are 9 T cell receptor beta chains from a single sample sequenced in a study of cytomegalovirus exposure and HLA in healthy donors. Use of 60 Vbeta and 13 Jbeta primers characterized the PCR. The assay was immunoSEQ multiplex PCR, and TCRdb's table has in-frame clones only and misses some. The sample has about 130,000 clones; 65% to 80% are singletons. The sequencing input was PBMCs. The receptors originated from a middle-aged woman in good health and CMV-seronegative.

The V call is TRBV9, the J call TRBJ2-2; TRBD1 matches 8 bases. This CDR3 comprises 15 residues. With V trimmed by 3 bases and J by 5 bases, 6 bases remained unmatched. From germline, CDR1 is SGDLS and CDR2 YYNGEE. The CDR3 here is CASSAAGGSTGELFF. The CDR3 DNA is TGTGCCAGCAGCGCCGCAGGGGGCTCGACCGGGGAGCTGTTTTTT.

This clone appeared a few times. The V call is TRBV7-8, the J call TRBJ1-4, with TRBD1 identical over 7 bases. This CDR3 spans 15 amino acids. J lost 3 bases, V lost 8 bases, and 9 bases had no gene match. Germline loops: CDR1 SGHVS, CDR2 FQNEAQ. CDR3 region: CASRGGRVPNEKLFF. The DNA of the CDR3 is TGTGCCAGCCGAGGGGGCAGGGTACCTAATGAAAAACTGTTTTTT.

The CDR3 coding sequence is TGTGCCAGCATGGGCAGCACAGATACGCAGTATTTT. Translating gives CASMGSTDTQYF. The chain links TRBV2 to TRBJ2-3; D not resolved. The CDR3 sequence is 12 residues long. V lost 7 bases to trimming and J lost 0 bases, with 5 bases between them. Per the germline V gene, CDR1 is SNHLY and CDR2 is FYNNEI. The full variable domain, its missing parts supplied by reference TRBV2 and TRBJ2-3, is EPEVTQTPSHQVTQMGQEVILRCVPISNHLYFYWYRQILGQKVEFLVSFYNNEISEKSEIFDDQFSVERPDGSNFTLKIRSTKLEDSAMYFCASMGSTDTQYFGPGTRLTVL.

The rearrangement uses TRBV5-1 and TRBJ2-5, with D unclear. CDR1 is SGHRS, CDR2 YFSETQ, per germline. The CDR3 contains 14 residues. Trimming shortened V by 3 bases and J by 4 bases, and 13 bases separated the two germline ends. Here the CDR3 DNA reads TGCGCCAGCAGCTCCAGAGGTCAGTCAGAGACCCAGTACTTC. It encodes CASSSRGQSETQYF.

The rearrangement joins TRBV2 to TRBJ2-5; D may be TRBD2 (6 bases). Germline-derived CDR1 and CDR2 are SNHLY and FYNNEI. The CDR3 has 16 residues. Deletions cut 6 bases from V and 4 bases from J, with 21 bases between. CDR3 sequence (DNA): TGTGCCAGCAGCCGACTAGAAACTCGGGGACCAGAGACCCAGTACTTC. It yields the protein CASSRLETRGPETQYF.

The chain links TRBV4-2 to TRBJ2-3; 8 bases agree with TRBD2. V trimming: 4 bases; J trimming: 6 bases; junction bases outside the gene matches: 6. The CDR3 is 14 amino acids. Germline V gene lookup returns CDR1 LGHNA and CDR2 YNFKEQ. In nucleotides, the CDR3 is TGTGCCAGCAGCCCGAGACTAGCGAGGGATACGCAGTATTTT. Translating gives CASSPRLARDTQYF.

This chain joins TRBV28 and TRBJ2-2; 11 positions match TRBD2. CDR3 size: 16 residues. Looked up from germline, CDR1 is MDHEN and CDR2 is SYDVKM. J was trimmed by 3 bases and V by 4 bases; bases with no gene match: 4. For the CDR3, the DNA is TGTGCCAGCAGTTCACTAGCGGGGGTGTACACCGGGGAGCTGTTTTTT. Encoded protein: CASSSLAGVYTGELFF.

DNA of the CDR3: TGTGCCAGCAGTGAAGCGGGGGGGCCCGGGGAGCTGTTTTTT. As protein: CASSEAGGPGELFF. The chain links TRBV6-1 to TRBJ2-2, with D tentatively TRBD2 (7 bases). Trimming pared 0 bases from V and 6 bases from J, leaving 8 bases between. CDR1 is MNHNS and CDR2 is SASEGT in the germline V gene. The CDR3 loop spans 14 amino acids.

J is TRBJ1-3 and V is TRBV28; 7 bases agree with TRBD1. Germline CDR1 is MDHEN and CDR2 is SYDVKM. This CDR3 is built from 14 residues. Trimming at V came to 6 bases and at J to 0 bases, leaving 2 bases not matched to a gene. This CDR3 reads CASSRDSSGNTIYF. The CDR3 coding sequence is TGTGCCAGCAGCCGGGACAGCTCTGGAAACACCATATATTTT.